This TCR beta chain stems from a study of long-term antiretroviral therapy in people with HIV. This clone was detected once. Version v3.0 of the immunoSEQ assay ran at survey level. TCRdb keeps only in-frame clones here, not all; method: immunoSEQ multiplex PCR. The data show 20,000 to 25,000 clones, more than 75% seen once. The CDR3 is 14 amino acids. CDR1 and CDR2 from the germline V gene are SGHAT and FQNNGV. V lost 1 base and J 1 base, leaving 8 bases between the germline ends. The specimen comprised unsorted PBMCs, sampled 2.3 years after starting antiretroviral therapy. The V call is TRBV11-2, the J call TRBJ2-7; no reliable D call. The receptor comes from a man between 60 and 75 years old with HIV. The CDR3 here is CASSLAIYSYEQYF. In DNA form, the CDR3 reads TGTGCCAGCAGCTTAGCCATATATTCCTACGAGCAGTACTTC.